The text below deals with one T cell receptor beta chain. The sample is drawn from a study of T cell changes during pregnancy in multiple sclerosis. TCRdb keeps only in-frame clones here, not all; method: immunoSEQ multiplex PCR. Of 25,000 to 35,000 clones in the sample, roughly 89% were seen once. This CDR3 is 14 amino acids long. This sequence originates from a female donor in good health, enrolled as a control in a pregnancy study. V gene TRBV21-1 combines with J gene TRBJ1-2; the listed D gene, TRBD1, was not tested against the DNA. TRBV21-1 represents a pseudogene. The starting material was CD4+ T cells from peripheral blood mononuclear cells, obtained in the first trimester of pregnancy. In DNA form, the CDR3 reads TGTGCCAGCACTACCGACAGGGTAGGTCAAGGCTACACCTTC. It is translated as CASTTDRVGQGYTF.